A selection of T cell receptor beta chains follows, all from one sample in a study of T cells in Graves' hyperthyroidism and ophthalmopathy. TCRdb called the multiplex PCR reads again in MiXCR, with one record for every CDR3 protein. Among 640,000 or so distinct CDR3 sequences listed, roughly 14% were seen once. Sequencing input: blood. These TCRs come from a woman in her 40s with Graves' ophthalmopathy. Each CDR3 is given with its conserved first and last residue. The D gene is left open where the match is weak. Only some rows state a clone size, as once, few, many or a class for expanded clones.

- | TRBJ1-2 | TRBV10-3 | few | CAISDTPDYGYTF | TGTGCCATCAGTGACACCCCTGACTATGGCTACACCTTC
TRBD2 | TRBJ2-5 | TRBV7-8 | many | CASSLGAERGLRVAQYF | TGTGCCAGCAGCTTAGGGGCTGAGCGGGGGCTTCGAGTAGCCCAGTACTTC
- | TRBJ2-2 | TRBV2 | many | CASRRTGELFF | TGTGCCAGCAGGCGGACCGGGGAGCTGTTTTTT
- | TRBJ2-7 | TRBV7-8 | - | CASSPRPRYEQYF | TGTGCCAGCAGCCCCCGGCCCCGCTACGAGCAGTACTTC
- | TRBJ2-3 | TRBV29-1 | - | CSVVVHLRRTDTQYF | TGCAGCGTTGTCGTTCATCTAAGGAGGACAGATACGCAGTATTTT
- | TRBJ1-1 | TRBV7-2 | - | CASSPGAWGEAFF | TGTGCCAGCAGCCCTGGGGCGTGGGGGGAAGCTTTCTTT
TRBD1 | TRBJ1-1 | TRBV6-2/TRBV6-3 | - | CASRQDRGPYTEAFF | TGTGCCAGCAGGCAAGACAGGGGGCCTTACACTGAAGCTTTCTTT
- | TRBJ1-3 | TRBV5-1 | few | CASSRGGGEVGNTIYF | TGCGCCAGCAGCCGAGGGGGAGGAGAAGTTGGAAACACCATATATTTT
- | TRBJ2-7 | TRBV30 | - | CAWSGIPFSEQYF | TGTGCCTGGAGCGGGATACCCTTCTCCGAGCAGTACTTC
- | TRBJ1-3 | TRBV27 | - | CASSQSGLPGNTIYF | TGTGCCAGCAGCCAGTCCGGGCTCCCTGGAAACACCATATATTTT